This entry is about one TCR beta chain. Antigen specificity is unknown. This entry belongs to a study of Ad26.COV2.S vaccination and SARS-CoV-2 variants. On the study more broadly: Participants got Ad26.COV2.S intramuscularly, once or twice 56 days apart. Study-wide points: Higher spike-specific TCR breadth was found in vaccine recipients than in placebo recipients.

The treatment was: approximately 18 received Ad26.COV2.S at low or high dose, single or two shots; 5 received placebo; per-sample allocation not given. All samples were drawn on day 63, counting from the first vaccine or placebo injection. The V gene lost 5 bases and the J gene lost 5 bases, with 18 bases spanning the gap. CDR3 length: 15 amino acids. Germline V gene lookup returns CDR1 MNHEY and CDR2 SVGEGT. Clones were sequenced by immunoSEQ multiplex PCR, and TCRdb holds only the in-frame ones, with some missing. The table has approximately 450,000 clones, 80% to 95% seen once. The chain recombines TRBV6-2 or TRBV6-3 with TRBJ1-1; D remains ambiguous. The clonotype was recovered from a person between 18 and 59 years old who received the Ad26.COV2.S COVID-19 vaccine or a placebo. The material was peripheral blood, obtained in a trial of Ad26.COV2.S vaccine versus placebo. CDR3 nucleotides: TGTGCCAGCAGTAGCCGCGGGTTGGGTGAAACTGAAGCTTTCTTT. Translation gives CASSSRGLGETEAFF.